These 9 T cell receptor beta chains came from one sample sequenced in a study of cytomegalovirus exposure and HLA in healthy donors. The assay was immunoSEQ multiplex PCR, and TCRdb's table has in-frame clones only and misses some. The table records approximately 150,000 clones, about nine tenths of them present only once. What was sequenced was PBMCs. The receptors shown here come from a man younger than 35 in good health and CMV-seropositive.

This clone was observed once. The rearrangement links TRBV5-6 to TRBJ1-2, with TRBD1 matching 9 bases. Germline CDR1 SGHDT, CDR2 YYEEEE. CDR3 length equals 14 residues. V lost 4 bases and J lost 4; bases outside the gene matches: 5. The CDR3 region has the DNA TGTGCCAGCAGCCCCGGGACAGGGCCCTATGGCTACACCTTC. Translated: CASSPGTGPYGYTF.

The chain combines TRBV11-2 with TRBJ1-6, with a possible D match to TRBD1 (5 bases). Germline CDR1 is SGHAT and CDR2 is FQNNGV. Trimming cost V 7 bases and J 11 bases, with 18 bases left between them. The CDR3 totals 14 residues. CDR3 sequence (DNA): TGTGCCAGCACCGGGGGGGGTAAGGGGCCACCCCTCCACTTT. Encoded protein: CASTGGGKGPPLHF.

The V gene is TRBV30, the J gene TRBJ2-3; 11 bases map to TRBD2. The trim removed 8 bases at V and 4 bases at J, leaving 14 bases unmatched. CDR1 and CDR2 (germline): GTSNPN, SVGIG (reference sequence). This CDR3 contains 16 residues. CDR3 coding DNA: TGTGCCGGCGTACTCTTCCTAGCGGGAGGATCAGATACGCAGTATTTT. Translation: CAGVLFLAGGSDTQYF.

The chain joins TRBV19 to TRBJ2-3; D is perhaps TRBD1 (6 bases). The CDR3 contains 14 residues. Looked up from germline, CDR1 is LNHDA and CDR2 is SQIVND (reference sequence). V lost 6 bases, J lost 4 bases, and 14 bases lay in between. CDR3 nucleotides: TGTGCCAGTAGCGTGGGGGCCCGGGCAGATACGCAGTATTTT. Residues: CASSVGARADTQYF.

The genes are TRBV5-6 and TRBJ2-1; D gene uncertain. In germline, CDR1 is SGHDT, CDR2 YYEEEE. The CDR3 spans 18 residues. V lost 1 base and J lost 4, with 21 bases in between. The CDR3 sequence: CASSLYRGPTIGYNEQFF. CDR3 nucleotide sequence: TGTGCCAGCAGCTTGTATCGTGGGCCGACGATAGGTTACAATGAGCAGTTCTTC.

This chain links TRBV19 with TRBJ2-1; 7 nucleotides match TRBD1. CDR1 LNHDA and CDR2 SQIVND come from the germline V gene (reference sequence). V was pared by 5 bases and J by 9 bases, with 4 bases of the junction left unmatched. The CDR3 is 12 amino acids. The DNA of the CDR3 is TGTGCCAGTAGTCCGGGACAGCGTGAGCAGTTCTTC. This encodes CASSPGQREQFF.

The chain joins TRBV28 to TRBJ1-5; no firm D call. Trimming shortened V by 1 base and J by 7 bases, and 14 bases separated the two germline ends. The CDR3 extends over 15 amino acids. Per the germline V gene, CDR1 is MDHEN and CDR2 is SYDVKM. The CDR3 DNA is TGTGCCAGCAGTTTATCCACCCGGGTCCGCCAGCCCCAGCATTTT. It codes for CASSLSTRVRQPQHF.

A note on this clone: A junction boundary mismatches the germline segment, possibly from a read error. The chain recombines TRBV6-1 with TRBJ2-3; 7 nucleotides agree with TRBD2. The CDR3 consists of 14 residues. Germline CDR1 and CDR2: MNHNS and SASEGT. The CDR3 protein is CASREGLDTDTQYF. In DNA, the CDR3 is TGTGCCAGCAGGGAAGGACTAGACACAGATACGCAGTATTTT.

This chain uses TRBV27 with TRBJ2-3; the D gene is possibly TRBD2 (5 bases). This CDR3 is built from 14 residues. Germline loops: CDR1 MNHEY, CDR2 SMNVEV (reference sequence). With 8 bases removed from V and 0 bases from J, the gap between germline ends came to 12 bases. Here the CDR3 DNA reads TGTGCCAGCGGTGTGTGGACTAGCACAGATACGCAGTATTTT. It encodes CASGVWTSTDTQYF.